This T cell receptor (beta chain) was sequenced for a study of cytomegalovirus exposure and HLA in healthy donors. CDR3 size: 16 residues. Trimming removed 3 bases from V and 0 bases from J, with 13 bases in between. The germline V gene has CDR1 LGHNT and CDR2 FRNRAP. Assay: immunoSEQ multiplex PCR; the TCRdb copy retains only in-frame clones and omits some. In the table there are 100,000 to 150,000 clones, roughly 95% of which are singletons. A note on this clone: Its antigen is unidentified.

Study-wide findings and caveats: Across donors, most TCRs were seen rarely, yet some public ones were widespread. Through in vitro validation, a few CMV-associated chains were shown to be specific for CMV antigens. It was around 160 TCR beta chains that were listed as cytomegalovirus-associated.

Sequenced material: PBMCs. This TCR derives from a man younger than 35 in good health and CMV-seronegative. This chain uses TRBV12-5 with TRBJ2-3, with a tentative D call TRBD1 (6 bases). Here the CDR3 reads CASGLTGPASTDTQYF. The CDR3 DNA reads as TGTGCTAGTGGTTTAACAGGGCCAGCTAGCACAGATACGCAGTATTTT.